One sample yielded the 22 T cell receptor beta chains listed below, sequenced in a study of T cell clonality in common variable immunodeficiency. The table came from immunoSEQ multiplex PCR; TCRdb's copy has only in-frame clones and leaves some out. This sample carries tens of thousands of clones, none of them present only once. The sequencing sample was made of peripheral blood mononuclear cells. All receptors come from a person aged 18 to 70 in good health.

This clone was detected many times. The CDR3 loop reads CAWSPRAGNQPQYF. The DNA read from the CDR3 is TGTGCCTGGAGTCCAAGGGCGGGCAATCAGCCG. The gene calls are TRBV30 and TRBJ2-3; possibly TRBD2 for D (5 bases). The read terminates 3 residues before the CDR3 end, so the remaining end is supplied by the germline J gene. The CDR3 length is 14 residues. The germline gives CDR1 GTSNPN, CDR2 SVGIG (reference sequence).

At least ten counts were recorded for this clone. The read ends 3 residues before the CDR3 terminus; that terminus is restored from the germline J gene. The chain combines TRBV11-2 with TRBJ2-1; D is possibly TRBD1 (6 bases). Germline CDR1 and CDR2: SGHAT and FQNNGV. With 5 bases removed from V and 5 bases from J, the gap between germline ends came to 16 bases. The length of the CDR3 is 15 residues. CDR3 sequence reads: CASSQWDIQDNEQFF. Partial CDR3 DNA: TGTGCCAGCAGCCAATGGGACATCCAAGACAATGAG.

In its sample, this clone was seen many times. The read stops 3 residues short of the end of the CDR3; the missing end is completed from the germline J gene. The gene calls are TRBV6-2 or TRBV6-3 and TRBJ2-7, with 10 bases fitting TRBD2. Germline CDR1 is MNHEY and CDR2 is SVGEGT. V was pared by 6 bases and J by 2 bases, with 10 bases of the junction left unmatched. The CDR3 length is 16 residues. The CDR3 here is CASSPKRTSGTYEQYF. The DNA read from the CDR3 is TGTGCCAGCAGCCCTAAGAGGACTAGCGGAACCTACGAG.

This clone was seen more than once but under ten times. This sequence may be a read error, since a much larger clone differs from it by one base. The CDR3 goes on 3 residues after the read ends, and that part is filled in from the germline J gene. This chain joins TRBV30 and TRBJ2-2; TRBD1 matches 7 bases. The CDR3 covers 15 residues. Per the germline V gene, CDR1 is GTSNPN and CDR2 is SVGIG (reference sequence). The sequenced CDR3 bases are TGTGCCTGGAGAGCCGGGACAGCCATTAATGAAAAG. This codes for CAWRAGTAINEK. The full CDR3 protein is CAWRAGTAINEKLFF.

This clone has ten or more counts. Coverage ceases 3 residues before the CDR3 finishes, and the germline J gene fills in the end. This chain joins TRBV19 and TRBJ1-6, with D possibly TRBD1 on 5 matching bases. The CDR3 is made up of 15 amino acids. The V gene lost 5 bases and the J gene lost 10 bases, with 18 bases spanning the gap. The germline V gene has CDR1 LNHDA and CDR2 SQIVND (reference sequence). CDR3 sequence: CASSVAGIKGSPLHF. The sequenced CDR3 bases are TGTGCCAGTAGTGTAGCAGGGATTAAGGGATCACCC.

As to this clone: From the germline J gene comes the end of the CDR3, since the read stops 3 residues before it. This chain links TRBV30 with TRBJ1-2; D unresolved. The germline gives CDR1 GTSNPN, CDR2 SVGIG (reference sequence). This CDR3 has 18 amino acids. The part of the CDR3 DNA that was read is TGTGCCTGGAGTGACGCTCCACTAGCGCTCGCTAGCACAGATACC. Residues: CAWSDAPLALASTDT. In full, the CDR3 reads CAWSDAPLALASTDTYTF.

There are many counts of this clone. Read data end 3 residues before the CDR3 end; the end is taken from the germline J gene. The chain uses TRBV5-1 and TRBJ2-1, with 7 bases aligning to TRBD1. Germline V gene sequence: CDR1 SGHRS, CDR2 YFSETQ. The CDR3 spans 14 residues. V was pared by 5 bases and J by 6 bases, with 8 bases of the junction left unmatched. Incomplete CDR3 DNA: TGCGCCAGCAGGGAAACGCCAGGGGGCAATGAG. Protein: CASRETPGGNE. The whole CDR3 protein reads CASRETPGGNEQFF.

The sample holds many counts of this clone. The CDR3 goes on 3 residues after the read ends, and that part is filled in from the germline J gene. The chain is built from TRBV5-1 and TRBJ1-2; possibly TRBD1 for D (6 bases). CDR1 is SGHRS and CDR2 is YFSETQ in the germline V gene. CDR3 size: 14 residues. The CDR3 sequence is CASSSEVGARGYTF. CDR3 DNA (partial): TGCGCCAGCAGCTCCGAGGTGGGGGCCCGGGGC.

This clone was seen ten or more times. The CDR3 end is not reached by the read, which stops 3 residues before it; the germline J gene fills it in. This chain joins TRBV30 and TRBJ1-5; D unresolved. Germline V gene lookup returns CDR1 GTSNPN and CDR2 SVGIG (reference sequence). This CDR3 has 18 amino acids. Trimming cost V 0 bases and J 1 base, with 19 bases left between them. The CDR3 loop is CAWSVSRLASGSNQPQHF. Partial CDR3 DNA: TGTGCCTGGAGTGTAAGCAGACTGGCGAGCGGGAGCAATCAGCCC.

Notes on this clone: The read ends 3 residues shy of where the CDR3 ends; the end is completed using the germline J gene. The V call is TRBV18, the J call TRBJ2-3, with 7 bases that match TRBD2. The CDR3 contains 14 residues. The germline CDR1 and CDR2 sequences are KGHSH and LQKENI. J was trimmed by 7 bases and V by 6 bases; bases with no gene match: 10. The part of the CDR3 DNA that was read is TGTGCCAGCTCGAGCGGGGAGACACAATATACG. Protein sequence: CASSSGETQYT. The CDR3 as a whole reads CASSSGETQYTQYF.

This clone was seen at least ten times. Sequencing ends 3 residues short of the CDR3 end; the germline J gene provides the rest. The chain joins TRBV2 to TRBJ2-5; D is tentatively TRBD1 or TRBD2 (5 bases each). V lost 4 bases and J 3 bases, leaving 12 bases between the germline ends. The length of the CDR3 is 14 residues. Germline CDR1 SNHLY, CDR2 FYNNEI. CDR3 bases read: TGTGCCAGCAGTGGTCAGGGAGACAAAGAGACC. Its translation: CASSGQGDKET. The whole CDR3 sequence reads CASSGQGDKETQYF. Complete variable domain (other parts from reference TRBV2 and TRBJ2-5): EPEVTQTPSHQVTQMGQEVILRCVPISNHLYFYWYRQILGQKVEFLVSFYNNEISEKSEIFDDQFSVERPDGSNFTLKIRSTKLEDSAMYFCASSGQGDKETQYFGPGTRLLVL.

This clone showed up many times. The CDR3 goes on 3 residues after the read ends, and that part is filled in from the germline J gene. The chain combines TRBV19 with TRBJ2-7; no definite D call. The CDR3 is 14 residues long. Trimming cost V 3 bases and J 2 bases, with 11 bases left between them. From germline, CDR1 is LNHDA and CDR2 SQIVND (reference sequence). The chain's CDR3 is CASSMSGVTYEQYF. Partial CDR3 DNA: TGTGCCAGTAGTATGTCCGGTGTGACCTACGAG. The variable domain in full, completed from reference TRBV19 and TRBJ2-7, reads DGGITQSPKYLFRKEGQNVTLSCEQNLNHDAMYWYRQDPGQGLRLIYYSQIVNDFQKGDIAEGYSVSREKKESFPLTVTSAQKNPTAFYLCASSMSGVTYEQYFGPGTRLTVT.

This clone showed up many times. CDR3 in amino acids: CAWSVGARQTYNSPLHF. The sequenced part of the CDR3 DNA is TGTGCCTGGAGTGTAGGAGCCCGACAGACCTATAATTCACCC. The V and J genes are TRBV30 and TRBJ1-6, with a possible D match to TRBD1 (5 bases). Read coverage stops 3 residues before the CDR3 terminus; the germline J gene supplies the remainder. Per the germline V gene, CDR1 is GTSNPN and CDR2 is SVGIG (reference sequence). The V end was cut by 0 bases, the J end by 2 bases, with 14 bases between. The CDR3 has 17 amino acids.

In its sample, this clone was seen many times. The CDR3 DNA, read in part, is TGCGCCAGCAGCTGGGAACACGGTACGGGGGAAAAA. Translating it yields CASSWEHGTGEK. The whole CDR3 protein is CASSWEHGTGEKLFF. The chain uses TRBV5-1 and TRBJ1-4, with D hard to call. The read ends 3 residues early relative to the CDR3; the germline J gene fills the gap. The germline V gene has CDR1 SGHRS and CDR2 YFSETQ. CDR3 length: 15 amino acids. The V gene lost 3 bases and the J gene lost 8 bases, with 17 bases spanning the gap.

This clone occurred many times. The CDR3 end falls 3 residues outside the read, so it is completed with the germline J gene. The rearrangement links TRBV5-6 to TRBJ1-1; no reliable D call. CDR1 is SGHDT, CDR2 YYEEEE, per germline. The V end lost 0 bases, the J end lost 3 bases, and 9 bases lay between the germline ends. CDR3 length equals 14 residues. The part of the CDR3 DNA that was read is TGTGCCAGCAGCTTGGGAGAGGCGGACACTGAA. Protein product: CASSLGEADTE. The full CDR3 protein is CASSLGEADTEAFF.

This clone was seen ten or more times. From the germline J gene comes the end of the CDR3, since the read stops 3 residues before it. The genes are TRBV7-2 and TRBJ2-5, with 7 positions matching TRBD1. The CDR3 totals 15 residues. Per germline, CDR1 SGHTA and CDR2 FQGNSA. The V gene end was trimmed by 6 bases and the J gene end by 2 bases; junction bases not matched to a gene: 9. CDR3 sequence: CASRRAGRGQETQYF. The part of the CDR3 DNA that was read is TGTGCCAGCAGACGCGCAGGCAGGGGGCAAGAGACC. The full variable domain, completed using reference TRBV7-2 and TRBJ2-5, is GAGVSQSPSNKVTEKGKDVELRCDPISGHTALYWYRQSLGQGLEFLIYFQGNSAPDKSGLPSDRFSAERTGGSVSTLTIQRTQQEDSAVYLCASRRAGRGQETQYFGPGTRLLVL.

At least ten counts were recorded for this clone. The CDR3 goes on 3 residues after the read ends, and that part is filled in from the germline J gene. J is TRBJ1-1 and V is TRBV7-6, with 9 nucleotides matching TRBD1. CDR1 and CDR2 from the germline V gene are SGHVS and FNYEAQ. The V and J ends lost 6 bases and 4 bases, in that order; junction bases with no gene match: 9. CDR3 length: 15 residues. CDR3 DNA, as far as it was read: TGTGCCAGCAGTCTAGGACAGGGGTGGACCACTGAA. The encoded protein is CASSLGQGWTTE. The whole CDR3 reads CASSLGQGWTTEAFF. Looking up the rest from reference TRBV7-6 and TRBJ1-1 gives the full variable domain: GAGVSQSPRYKVTKRGQDVALRCDPISGHVSLYWYRQALGQGPEFLTYFNYEAQQDKSGLPNDRFSAERPEGSISTLTIQRTEQRDSAMYRCASSLGQGWTTEAFFGQGTRLTVV.

Many counts were recorded for this clone. With the read ending 3 residues before the CDR3 end, the germline J gene is used to fill in that end. The gene calls are TRBV5-6 and TRBJ2-7; D not resolved. Germline CDR1 is SGHDT and CDR2 is YYEEEE. CDR3 length: 13 amino acids. V was pared by 6 bases and J by 4 bases, with 14 bases between. The covered CDR3 bases are TGTGCCAGCACCCTGGGTAGCCAATACGAG. Its translation: CASTLGSQYE. The complete CDR3 protein is CASTLGSQYEQYF. Supplemented by reference TRBV5-6 and TRBJ2-7, the full variable domain reads DAGVTQSPTHLIKTRGQQVTLRCSPKSGHDTVSWYQQALGQGPQFIFQYYEEEERQRGNFPDRFSGHQFPNYSSELNVNALLLGDSALYLCASTLGSQYEQYFGPGTRLTVT.

This clone occurred many times. The CDR3 bases that were read are TGTGCCAGCAGCGGCTCACTAGCGGGGTTGGATACG. Protein: CASSGSLAGLDT. The whole CDR3 sequence reads CASSGSLAGLDTQYF. This chain connects TRBV5-4 to TRBJ2-3, with 10 bases that match TRBD2. The observed sequence ends 3 residues before the CDR3 terminus, with the missing tail filled in from the germline J gene. The CDR3 runs to 15 residues. The junction had 8 bases not matched to a gene; V was cut back by 4 bases and J by 6 bases. Looked up from germline, CDR1 is SGHNT and CDR2 is YYREEE (reference sequence).

This clone was detected ten times or more. The sequenced fragment ends 3 residues before the CDR3 boundary, so the rest is inferred from the germline J gene. V usage is TRBV30 and J usage is TRBJ1-4; TRBD1 is a possible D gene (6 bases). In germline, CDR1 is GTSNPN, CDR2 SVGIG (reference sequence). The CDR3 is 15 amino acids. Deletions cut 0 bases from V and 9 bases from J, with 17 bases between. CDR3 residues: CAWSVLIGGGKKLFF. The CDR3 bases that were read are TGTGCCTGGAGTGTACTTATAGGGGGAGGTAAAAAA. The full variable domain, in which reference TRBV30 and TRBJ1-4 provide the parts outside the CDR3, is SQTIHQWPATLVQPVGSPLSLECTVEGTSNPNLYWYRQAAGRGLQLLFYSVGIGQISSEVPQNLSASRPQDRQFILSSKKLLLSDSGFYLCAWSVLIGGGKKLFFGSGTQLSVL.

Many counts were recorded for this clone. Read coverage stops 3 residues before the CDR3 terminus; the germline J gene supplies the remainder. The V and J genes are TRBV20-1 and TRBJ2-3; D is undetermined. V was clipped by 6 bases and J by 4 bases, with 11 bases between them. Per germline, CDR1 DFQATT and CDR2 SNEGSKA (reference sequence). The CDR3 extends over 12 amino acids. The part of the CDR3 DNA that was read is TGCAGTGCCCCGGCCAGGCCAGATACG. Its translation is CSAPARPDT. In full, the CDR3 reads CSAPARPDTQYF.

This clone occurred many times. The read stops 3 residues short of the end of the CDR3; the missing end is completed from the germline J gene. This chain connects TRBV7-2 to TRBJ2-1, with TRBD2 matching 8 bases. The CDR3 spans 14 residues. Trimming cost V 5 bases and J 4 bases; bases outside gene matches: 4. Germline-derived CDR1 and CDR2 are SGHTA and FQGNSA. The CDR3 is CASSDGGAYNEQFF. CDR3 DNA (partial): TGTGCCAGCAGCGACGGGGGGGCGTACAATGAG.